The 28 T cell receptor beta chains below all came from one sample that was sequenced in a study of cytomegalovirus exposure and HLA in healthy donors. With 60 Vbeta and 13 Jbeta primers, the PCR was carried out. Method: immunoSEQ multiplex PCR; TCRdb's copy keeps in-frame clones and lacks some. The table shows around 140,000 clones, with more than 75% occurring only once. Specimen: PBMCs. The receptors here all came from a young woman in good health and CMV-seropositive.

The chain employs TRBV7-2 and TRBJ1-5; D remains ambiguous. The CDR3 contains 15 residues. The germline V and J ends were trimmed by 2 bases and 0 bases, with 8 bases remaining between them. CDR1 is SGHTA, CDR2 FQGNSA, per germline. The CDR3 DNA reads TGTGCCAGCAGCTTATCTAGAGATAGCAATCAGCCCCAGCATTTT. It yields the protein CASSLSRDSNQPQHF.

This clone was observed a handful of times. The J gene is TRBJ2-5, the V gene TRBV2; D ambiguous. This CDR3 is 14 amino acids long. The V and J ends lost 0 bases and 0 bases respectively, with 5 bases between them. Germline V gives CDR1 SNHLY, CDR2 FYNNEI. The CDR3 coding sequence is TGTGCCAGCAGTGAAGCACGGTACCAAGAGACCCAGTACTTC. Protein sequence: CASSEARYQETQYF.

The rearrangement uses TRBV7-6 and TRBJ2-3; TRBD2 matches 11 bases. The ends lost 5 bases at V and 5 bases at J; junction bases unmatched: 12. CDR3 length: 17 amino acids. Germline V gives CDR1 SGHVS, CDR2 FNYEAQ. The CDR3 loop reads CASSTDLAGGPVDTQYF. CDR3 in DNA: TGTGCCAGCAGCACCGACTTAGCGGGGGGGCCGGTAGATACGCAGTATTTT.

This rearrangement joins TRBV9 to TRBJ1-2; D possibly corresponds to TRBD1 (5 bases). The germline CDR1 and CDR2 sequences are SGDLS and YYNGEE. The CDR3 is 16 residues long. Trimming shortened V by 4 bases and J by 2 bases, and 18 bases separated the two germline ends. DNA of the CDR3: TGTGCCAGCAGCCCCTCAACGGGGGACGGAAACTATGGCTACACCTTC. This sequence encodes CASSPSTGDGNYGYTF.

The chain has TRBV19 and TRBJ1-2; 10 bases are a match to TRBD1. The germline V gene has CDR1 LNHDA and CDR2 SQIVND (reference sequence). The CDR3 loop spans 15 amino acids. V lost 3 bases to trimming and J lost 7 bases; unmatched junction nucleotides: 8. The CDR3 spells CASSIPGQGPGGYTF. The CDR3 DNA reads TGTGCCAGTAGTATCCCGGGACAGGGGCCTGGTGGCTACACCTTC. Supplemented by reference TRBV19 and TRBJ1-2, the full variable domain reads DGGITQSPKYLFRKEGQNVTLSCEQNLNHDAMYWYRQDPGQGLRLIYYSQIVNDFQKGDIAEGYSVSREKKESFPLTVTSAQKNPTAFYLCASSIPGQGPGGYTFGSGTRLTVV.

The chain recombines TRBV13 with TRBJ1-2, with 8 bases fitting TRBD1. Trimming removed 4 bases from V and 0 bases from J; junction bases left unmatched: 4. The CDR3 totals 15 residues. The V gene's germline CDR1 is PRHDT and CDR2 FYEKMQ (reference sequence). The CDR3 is CASSSRQGSNYGYTF. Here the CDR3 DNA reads TGTGCCAGCAGCTCTCGACAGGGGTCTAACTATGGCTACACCTTC.

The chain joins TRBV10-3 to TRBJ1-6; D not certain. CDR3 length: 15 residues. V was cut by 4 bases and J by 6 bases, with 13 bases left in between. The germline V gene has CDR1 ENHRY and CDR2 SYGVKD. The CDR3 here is CAISVSSGFNSPLHF. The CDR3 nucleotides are TGTGCCATCAGTGTCTCCAGCGGCTTTAATTCACCCCTCCACTTT.

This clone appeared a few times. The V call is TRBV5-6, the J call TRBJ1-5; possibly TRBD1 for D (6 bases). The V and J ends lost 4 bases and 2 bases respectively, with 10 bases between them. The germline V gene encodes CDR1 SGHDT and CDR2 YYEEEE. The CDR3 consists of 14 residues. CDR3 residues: CASSARQGNQPQHF. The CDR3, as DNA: TGTGCCAGCAGCGCTCGACAGGGCAATCAGCCCCAGCATTTT. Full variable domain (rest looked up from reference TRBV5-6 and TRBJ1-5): DAGVTQSPTHLIKTRGQQVTLRCSPKSGHDTVSWYQQALGQGPQFIFQYYEEEERQRGNFPDRFSGHQFPNYSSELNVNALLLGDSALYLCASSARQGNQPQHFGDGTRLSIL.

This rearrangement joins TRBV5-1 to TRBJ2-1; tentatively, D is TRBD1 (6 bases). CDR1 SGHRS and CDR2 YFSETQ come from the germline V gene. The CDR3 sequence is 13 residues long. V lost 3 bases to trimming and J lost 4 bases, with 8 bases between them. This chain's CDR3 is CASSSDSYNEQFF. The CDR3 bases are TGCGCCAGCAGCTCGGACAGTTACAATGAGCAGTTCTTC.

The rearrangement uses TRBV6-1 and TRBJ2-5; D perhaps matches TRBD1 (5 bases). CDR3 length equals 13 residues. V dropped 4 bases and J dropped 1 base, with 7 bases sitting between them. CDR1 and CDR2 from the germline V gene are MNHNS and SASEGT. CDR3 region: CASSGGPQETQYF. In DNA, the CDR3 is TGTGCCAGCAGTGGGGGCCCCCAAGAGACCCAGTACTTC.

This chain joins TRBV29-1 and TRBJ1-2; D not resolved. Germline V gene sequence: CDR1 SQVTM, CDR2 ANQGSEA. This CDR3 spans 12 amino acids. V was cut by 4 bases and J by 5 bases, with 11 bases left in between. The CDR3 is CSVATADYGYTF. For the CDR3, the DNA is TGCAGCGTTGCAACAGCAGATTATGGCTACACCTTC.

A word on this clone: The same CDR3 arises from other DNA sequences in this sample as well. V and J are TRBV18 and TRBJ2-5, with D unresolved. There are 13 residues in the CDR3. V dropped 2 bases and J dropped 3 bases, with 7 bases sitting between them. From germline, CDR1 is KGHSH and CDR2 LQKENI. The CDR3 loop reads CASSPGQKETQYF. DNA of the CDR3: TGTGCCAGCTCACCAGGCCAGAAAGAGACCCAGTACTTC. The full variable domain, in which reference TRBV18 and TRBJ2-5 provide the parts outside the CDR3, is NAGVMQNPRHLVRRRGQEARLRCSPMKGHSHVYWYRQLPEEGLKFMVYLQKENIIDESGMPKERFSAEFPKEGPSILRIQQVVRGDSAAYFCASSPGQKETQYFGPGTRLLVL.

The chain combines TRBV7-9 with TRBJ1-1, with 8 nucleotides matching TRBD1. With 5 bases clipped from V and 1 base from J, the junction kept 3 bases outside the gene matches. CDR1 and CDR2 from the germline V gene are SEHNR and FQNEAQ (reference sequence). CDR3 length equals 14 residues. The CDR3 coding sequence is TGTGCCAGCAGCCCTGACAGGGGGAACACTGAAGCTTTCTTT. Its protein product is CASSPDRGNTEAFF. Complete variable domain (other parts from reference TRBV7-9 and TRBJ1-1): DTGVSQNPRHKITKRGQNVTFRCDPISEHNRLYWYRQTLGQGPEFLTYFQNEAQLEKSRLLSDRFSAERPKGSFSTLEIQRTEQGDSAMYLCASSPDRGNTEAFFGQGTRLTVV.

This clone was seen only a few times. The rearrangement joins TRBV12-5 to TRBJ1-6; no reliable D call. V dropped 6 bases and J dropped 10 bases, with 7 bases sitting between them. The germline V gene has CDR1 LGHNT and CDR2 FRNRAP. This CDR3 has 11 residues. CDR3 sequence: CASGPGSPLHF. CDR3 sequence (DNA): TGTGCTAGTGGCCCAGGCTCACCCCTCCACTTT.

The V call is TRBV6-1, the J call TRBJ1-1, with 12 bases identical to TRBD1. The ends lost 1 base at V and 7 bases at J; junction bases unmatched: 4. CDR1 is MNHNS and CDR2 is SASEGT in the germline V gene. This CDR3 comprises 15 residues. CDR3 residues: CASSEEGQGAHEAFF. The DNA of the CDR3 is TGTGCCAGCAGTGAAGAGGGACAGGGGGCTCATGAAGCTTTCTTT.

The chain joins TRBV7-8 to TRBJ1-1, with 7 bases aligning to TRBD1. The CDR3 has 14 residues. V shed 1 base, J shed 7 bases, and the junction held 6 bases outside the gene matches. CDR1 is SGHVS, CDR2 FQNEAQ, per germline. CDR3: CASSLGQGKNEAFF. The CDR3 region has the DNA TGTGCCAGCAGCTTAGGACAGGGAAAAAATGAAGCTTTCTTT.

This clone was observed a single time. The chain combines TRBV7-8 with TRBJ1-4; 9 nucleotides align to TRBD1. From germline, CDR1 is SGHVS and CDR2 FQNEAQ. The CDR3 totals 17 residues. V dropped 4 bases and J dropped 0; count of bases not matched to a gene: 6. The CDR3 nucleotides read TGTGCCAGCAGCTGGGGACAGGGAATTGCAACTAATGAAAAACTGTTTTTT. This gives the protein CASSWGQGIATNEKLFF.

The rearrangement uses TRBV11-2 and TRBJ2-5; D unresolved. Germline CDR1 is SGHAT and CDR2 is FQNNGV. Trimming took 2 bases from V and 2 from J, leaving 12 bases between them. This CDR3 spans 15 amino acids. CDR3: CASSLHLSQQETQYF. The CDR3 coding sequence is TGTGCCAGCAGCTTACATTTGTCCCAGCAAGAGACCCAGTACTTC. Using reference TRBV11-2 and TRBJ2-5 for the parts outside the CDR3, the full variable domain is EAGVAQSPRYKIIEKRQSVAFWCNPISGHATLYWYQQILGQGPKLLIQFQNNGVVDDSQLPKDRFSAERLKGVDSTLKIQPAKLEDSAVYLCASSLHLSQQETQYFGPGTRLLVL.

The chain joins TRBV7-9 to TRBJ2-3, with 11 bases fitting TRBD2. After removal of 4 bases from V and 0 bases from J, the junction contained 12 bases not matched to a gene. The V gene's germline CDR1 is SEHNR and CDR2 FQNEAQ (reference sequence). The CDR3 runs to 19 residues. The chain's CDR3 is CASSYKRGLAVTSTDTQYF. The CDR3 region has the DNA TGTGCCAGCAGCTATAAAAGGGGACTAGCGGTTACTAGCACAGATACGCAGTATTTT. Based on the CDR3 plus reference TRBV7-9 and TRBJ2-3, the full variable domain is DTGVSQNPRHKITKRGQNVTFRCDPISEHNRLYWYRQTLGQGPEFLTYFQNEAQLEKSRLLSDRFSAERPKGSFSTLEIQRTEQGDSAMYLCASSYKRGLAVTSTDTQYFGPGTRLTVL.

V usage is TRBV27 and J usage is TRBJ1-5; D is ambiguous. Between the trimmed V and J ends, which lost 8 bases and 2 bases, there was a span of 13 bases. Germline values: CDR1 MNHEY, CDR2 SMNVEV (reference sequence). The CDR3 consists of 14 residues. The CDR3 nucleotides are TGTGCCAGCTTCATGAAGCACGGCAATCAGCCCCAGCATTTT. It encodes CASFMKHGNQPQHF.

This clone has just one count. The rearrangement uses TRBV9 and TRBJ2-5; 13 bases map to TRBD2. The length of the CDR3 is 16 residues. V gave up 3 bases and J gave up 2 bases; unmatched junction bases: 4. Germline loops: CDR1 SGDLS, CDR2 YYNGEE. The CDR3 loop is CASSERGLAGQETQYF. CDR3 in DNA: TGTGCCAGCAGCGAGAGGGGACTAGCGGGGCAAGAGACCCAGTACTTC. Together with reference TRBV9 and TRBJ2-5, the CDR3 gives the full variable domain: DSGVTQTPKHLITATGQRVTLRCSPRSGDLSVYWYQQSLDQGLQFLIQYYNGEERAKGNILERFSAQQFPDLHSELNLSSLELGDSALYFCASSERGLAGQETQYFGPGTRLLVL.

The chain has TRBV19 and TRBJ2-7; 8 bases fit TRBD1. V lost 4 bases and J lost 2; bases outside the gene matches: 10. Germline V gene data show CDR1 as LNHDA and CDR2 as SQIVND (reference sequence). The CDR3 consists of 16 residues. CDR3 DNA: TGTGCCAGTAGTAGCCCTTCAGGACAGGGAACCTACGAGCAGTACTTC. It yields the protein CASSSPSGQGTYEQYF.

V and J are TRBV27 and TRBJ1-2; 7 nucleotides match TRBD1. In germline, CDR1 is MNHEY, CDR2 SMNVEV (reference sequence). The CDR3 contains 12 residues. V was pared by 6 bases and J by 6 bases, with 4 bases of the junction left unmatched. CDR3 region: CASRRQGDGYTF. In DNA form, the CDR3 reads TGTGCCAGCAGGAGACAGGGTGATGGCTACACCTTC.

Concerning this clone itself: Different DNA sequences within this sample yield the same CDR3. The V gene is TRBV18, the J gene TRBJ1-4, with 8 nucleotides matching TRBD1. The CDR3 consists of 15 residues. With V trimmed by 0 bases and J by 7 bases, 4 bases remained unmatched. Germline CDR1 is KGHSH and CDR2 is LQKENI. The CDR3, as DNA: TGTGCCAGCTCACCACCGGGACAGGTCGGTGAAAAACTGTTTTTT. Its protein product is CASSPPGQVGEKLFF.

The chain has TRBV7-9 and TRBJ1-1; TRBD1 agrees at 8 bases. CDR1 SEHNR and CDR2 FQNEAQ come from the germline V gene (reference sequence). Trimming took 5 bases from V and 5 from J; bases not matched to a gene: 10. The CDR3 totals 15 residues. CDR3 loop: CASSATGVGRTEAFF. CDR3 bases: TGTGCCAGCAGCGCGACAGGGGTTGGACGGACTGAAGCTTTCTTT.

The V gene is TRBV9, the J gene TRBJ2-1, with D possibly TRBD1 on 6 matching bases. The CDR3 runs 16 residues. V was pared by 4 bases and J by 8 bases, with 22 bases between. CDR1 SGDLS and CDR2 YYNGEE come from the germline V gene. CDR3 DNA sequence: TGTGCCAGCAGCCCGCGGTGGCAGGGGTTGTTGGATGAGCAGTTCTTC. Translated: CASSPRWQGLLDEQFF. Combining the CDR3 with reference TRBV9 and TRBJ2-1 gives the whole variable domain DSGVTQTPKHLITATGQRVTLRCSPRSGDLSVYWYQQSLDQGLQFLIQYYNGEERAKGNILERFSAQQFPDLHSELNLSSLELGDSALYFCASSPRWQGLLDEQFFGPGTRLTVL.

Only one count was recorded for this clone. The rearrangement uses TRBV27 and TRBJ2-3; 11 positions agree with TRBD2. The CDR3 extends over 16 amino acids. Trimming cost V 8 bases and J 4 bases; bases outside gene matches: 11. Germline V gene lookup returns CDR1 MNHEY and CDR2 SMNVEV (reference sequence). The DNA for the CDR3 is TGTGCCAGCGGTCCTCTAGCGGGGGGTTTTGCAGATACGCAGTATTTT. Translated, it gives CASGPLAGGFADTQYF.

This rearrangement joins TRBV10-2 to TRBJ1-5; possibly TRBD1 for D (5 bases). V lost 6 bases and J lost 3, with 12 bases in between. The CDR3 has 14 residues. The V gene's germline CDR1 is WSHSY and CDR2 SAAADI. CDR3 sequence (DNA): TGCGCCAGCAGCGCCGGGGGGAACAATCAGCCCCAGCATTTT. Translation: CASSAGGNNQPQHF.